This T cell receptor (beta chain) was identified during a study of blood T cell repertoires in COVID-19. On the study more broadly: COVID-19 samples collected from the United States, Italy and Spain covered acute and convalescent phases. From T cells, B-cell-depleted T cells, or PBMCs came the material, which was cDNA or gDNA.

The CDR3 has 15 amino acids. Germline V CDR1 and CDR2: MDHEN, SYDVKM. The J segment lost 6 bases and the V segment lost 4 bases, leaving 10 bases of the junction unmatched. Per the original methods: From reference gene primer amplification, estimates of nucleated cell counts were derived. Method: immunoSEQ multiplex PCR; TCRdb's copy keeps in-frame clones and lacks some. The V and J calls and clone size are taken from that table; D and trimming were inferred from the DNA. The sample records about 93,000 clones, approximately 86% being singletons. This chain joins TRBV28 and TRBJ1-2, with 8 bases aligning to TRBD1. Sample: peripheral blood. The clonotype comes from a woman of 80 years or more with acute or convalescent COVID-19. CDR3 coding DNA: TGTGCCAGCAGTTCCCCGGGACAGGCCCGCCATGGCTACACCTTC. Encoded protein: CASSSPGQARHGYTF.